Following are 29 T cell receptor beta chains from one sample sequenced in a study of control samples from healthy donors and cancer patients. TCRdb's table, derived via immunoSEQ multiplex PCR, lists solely in-frame clones and lacks some. The table includes approximately 150,000 clones, 90% to 95% detected once. The material sequenced was blood. The source of these receptors is a middle-aged man in good health.

The chain recombines TRBV5-5 with TRBJ1-1; D is ambiguous. V was pared by 2 bases and J by 2 bases, with 7 bases between. The V gene's germline CDR1 is SGHKS and CDR2 YYEKEE (reference sequence). This CDR3 contains 13 residues. CDR3 DNA: TGTGCCAGCAGCTTTCGGTTTAACACTGAAGCTTTCTTT. Protein sequence: CASSFRFNTEAFF.

The V and J genes are TRBV5-1 and TRBJ2-2, with D possibly matching TRBD2 (5 bases). Looked up from germline, CDR1 is SGHRS and CDR2 is YFSETQ. The V gene lost 4 bases and the J gene lost 3 bases, with 13 bases spanning the gap. This CDR3 spans 15 amino acids. The CDR3 nucleotides read TGCGCCAGCAGCCTAAATTCGAGGGACACCGGGGAGCTGTTTTTT. Its translation is CASSLNSRDTGELFF.

V gene TRBV9 combines with J gene TRBJ1-2, with D maybe TRBD1 (5 bases). The germline V gene has CDR1 SGDLS and CDR2 YYNGEE. The CDR3 is made up of 14 amino acids. The V end lost 3 bases, the J end lost 6 bases, and 15 bases lay between the germline ends. CDR3 DNA: TGTGCCAGCAGCGGGTTTGGCGGGGCGGATGGCTACACCTTC. This sequence encodes CASSGFGGADGYTF.

This clone appeared once. The V call is TRBV7-3, the J call TRBJ1-1; the match to TRBD1 covers 9 bases. Losses at the gene ends were 4 bases for V and 1 base for J; bases not matched to a gene: 7. CDR3 size: 16 residues. The germline gives CDR1 SGHTA, CDR2 FQGTGA. CDR3 coding DNA: TGTGCCAGCAGCTCCCCCCCGGGACAGGGGAACACTGAAGCTTTCTTT. This encodes CASSSPPGQGNTEAFF.

The rearrangement links TRBV10-2 to TRBJ2-1, with 12 bases identical to TRBD2. The CDR3 extends over 15 amino acids. Losses at the gene ends were 6 bases for V and 4 bases for J; bases not matched to a gene: 4. CDR1 WSHSY and CDR2 SAAADI come from the germline V gene. This CDR3 reads CASRTSGSIYNEQFF. CDR3 bases: TGCGCCAGCAGGACTAGCGGGAGTATATACAATGAGCAGTTCTTC.

The chain links TRBV6-5 to TRBJ2-1; 10 bases agree with TRBD1. The CDR3 has 14 residues. Germline loops: CDR1 MNHEY, CDR2 SVGAGI. J was trimmed by 9 bases and V by 2 bases; bases with no gene match: 4. The CDR3 reads CASSYHGQGGEQFF. In DNA form, the CDR3 reads TGTGCCAGCAGTTACCACGGACAGGGGGGTGAGCAGTTCTTC.

The V call is TRBV6-5, the J call TRBJ1-5, with D possibly TRBD1 on 6 matching bases. The CDR3 has 14 residues. Germline CDR1 MNHEY, CDR2 SVGAGI. Trimming took off 5 bases at V and 5 bases at J, with 13 bases between the two ends. The CDR3 sequence: CASSPRGRHQPQHF. CDR3 in DNA: TGTGCCAGCAGTCCAAGGGGGAGACATCAGCCCCAGCATTTT.

J is TRBJ1-1 and V is TRBV25-1; TRBD1 matches 8 bases. Germline V lookup: CDR1 MGHDK, CDR2 SYGVNS. V dropped 6 bases and J dropped 4; count of bases not matched to a gene: 7. The CDR3 covers 14 residues. The CDR3 sequence is CASSETGASTEAFF. The CDR3 DNA follows: TGTGCCAGCAGCGAGACAGGGGCGAGCACTGAAGCTTTCTTT.

This chain connects TRBV6-1 to TRBJ2-7, with 9 bases matching TRBD1. V was pared by 0 bases and J by 7 bases, with 4 bases of the junction left unmatched. The CDR3 totals 14 residues. The germline V gene encodes CDR1 MNHNS and CDR2 SASEGT. The CDR3 bases are TGTGCCAGCAGTGAAGCTTGGGACAGGGATGAGCAGTACTTC. Protein: CASSEAWDRDEQYF.

The V call is TRBV9, the J call TRBJ1-5; D gene ambiguous. The CDR3 totals 13 residues. V lost 0 bases, J lost 6 bases, and 7 bases lay in between. The germline V gene encodes CDR1 SGDLS and CDR2 YYNGEE. The CDR3 region is CASSVGVSQPQHF. CDR3 nucleotides: TGTGCCAGCAGCGTAGGGGTTAGTCAGCCCCAGCATTTT.

This clone came up many times. The chain has TRBV11-2 and TRBJ1-5; D ambiguous. Trimming stripped 4 bases from V and 4 bases from J, with 5 bases between. The CDR3 runs 12 residues. Germline CDR1 is SGHAT and CDR2 is FQNNGV. CDR3 nucleotide sequence: TGTGCCAGCAGCTCAGAAAATCAGCCCCAGCATTTT. Translating it yields CASSSENQPQHF.

This clone was counted once. The rearrangement joins TRBV27 to TRBJ2-7, with 14 positions matching TRBD2. Germline assignment: CDR1 MNHEY and CDR2 SMNVEV (reference sequence). The CDR3 has 15 residues. The J segment lost 5 bases and the V segment lost 5 bases, leaving 5 bases of the junction unmatched. The CDR3: CASSVGTSGSNEQYF. Here the CDR3 DNA reads TGTGCCAGCAGTGTCGGGACTAGCGGGAGTAACGAGCAGTACTTC.

This chain joins TRBV30 and TRBJ1-1; tentatively, D is TRBD1 (6 bases). CDR3 length equals 14 residues. From germline, CDR1 is GTSNPN and CDR2 SVGIG (reference sequence). V dropped 0 bases and J dropped 3 bases, with 11 bases sitting between them. DNA of the CDR3: TGTGCCTGGAGTGTACAGGGAGCGTACACTGAAGCTTTCTTT. Its protein product is CAWSVQGAYTEAFF.

The V and J genes are TRBV10-2 and TRBJ2-1, with 8 bases matching TRBD2. Trimming removed 3 bases from V and 6 bases from J; junction bases left unmatched: 7. CDR3 size: 15 residues. Germline values: CDR1 WSHSY, CDR2 SAAADI. The CDR3 reads CASSDSGSKGNEQFF. DNA for the CDR3: TGCGCCAGCAGTGACAGCGGGAGCAAGGGCAATGAGCAGTTCTTC.

The chain recombines TRBV6-2 or TRBV6-3 with TRBJ1-2; tentative D call: TRBD1 (5 bases). Trimming stripped 1 base from V and 4 bases from J, with 10 bases between. The CDR3 extends over 14 amino acids. Per the germline V gene, CDR1 is MNHEY and CDR2 is SVGEGT. CDR3 sequence reads: CASSYLGVGYGYTF. The DNA of the CDR3 is TGTGCCAGCAGTTACTTGGGGGTTGGCTATGGCTACACCTTC.

J is TRBJ2-2 and V is TRBV25-1, with D possibly being TRBD2 (7 bases). The CDR3 runs 18 residues. With 1 base removed from V and 0 bases from J, the gap between germline ends came to 15 bases. Germline values: CDR1 MGHDK, CDR2 SYGVNS. DNA for the CDR3: TGTGCCAGCAGTGAATTCGGACGGGGGGCGACGAACACCGGGGAGCTGTTTTTT. This sequence encodes CASSEFGRGATNTGELFF.

V and J are TRBV2 and TRBJ2-3; D possibly matches TRBD1 or TRBD2 (5 bases each). In germline, CDR1 is SNHLY, CDR2 FYNNEI. CDR3 size: 13 residues. Trimming took off 1 base at V and 13 bases at J, with 15 bases between the two ends. The CDR3 spells CASSEGRQTGEYF. DNA of the CDR3: TGTGCCAGCAGTGAAGGGAGACAGACCGGGGAGTATTTT.

The gene calls are TRBV11-2 and TRBJ1-5; D is unclear. This CDR3 contains 15 residues. The germline V gene has CDR1 SGHAT and CDR2 FQNNGV. V was shortened by 3 bases and J by 3 bases, with 12 bases between the two germline ends. CDR3 DNA: TGTGCCAGCAGCTTTTCTGGATTCGACAATCAGCCCCAGCATTTT. Its translation is CASSFSGFDNQPQHF.

V is TRBV5-5 and J is TRBJ1-4; no firm D call. Trimming shortened V by 1 base and J by 6 bases, and 7 bases separated the two germline ends. CDR1 and CDR2 from the germline V gene are SGHKS and YYEKEE (reference sequence). The CDR3 extends over 13 amino acids. CDR3 protein: CASSLLWDEKLFF. The CDR3 DNA follows: TGTGCCAGCAGCTTGCTCTGGGATGAAAAACTGTTTTTT.

This rearrangement joins TRBV6-5 to TRBJ2-7, with 9 bases that match TRBD1. Germline V lookup: CDR1 MNHEY, CDR2 SVGAGI. Trimming took 8 bases from V and 0 from J; bases not matched to a gene: 2. This CDR3 spans 13 amino acids. The CDR3, as DNA: TGTGCCAGCGGGACAGGGCCCTCCTACGAGCAGTACTTC. Its translation is CASGTGPSYEQYF.

The rearrangement links TRBV5-6 to TRBJ2-7, with D possibly being TRBD1 or TRBD2 (5 bases each). This CDR3 is 14 amino acids long. V was cut by 4 bases and J by 3 bases, with 14 bases left in between. Germline values: CDR1 SGHDT, CDR2 YYEEEE. CDR3 nucleotides: TGTGCCAGCAGCCTGCTCGGGACGGACTACGAGCAGTACTTC. Its translation is CASSLLGTDYEQYF.

The genes are TRBV4-1 and TRBJ2-1; 7 bases fit TRBD2. The germline V gene encodes CDR1 MGHRA and CDR2 YSYEKL. This CDR3 comprises 18 residues. J lost 0 bases, V lost 0 bases, and 8 bases had no gene match. The CDR3 DNA reads TGCGCCAGCAGCCAAGAAACTAGCGCGATCAGCTCCTACAATGAGCAGTTCTTC. Amino acids: CASSQETSAISSYNEQFF.

The V call is TRBV9, the J call TRBJ2-2, with 7 bases lining up with TRBD2. The CDR3 spans 17 residues. V shed 0 bases, J shed 4 bases, and the junction held 9 bases outside the gene matches. CDR1 and CDR2 (germline): SGDLS, YYNGEE. The CDR3 protein is CASSVATAGEGTGELFF. CDR3 nucleotides: TGTGCCAGCAGCGTAGCTACTGCTGGGGAGGGCACCGGGGAGCTGTTTTTT.

The rearrangement links TRBV19 to TRBJ1-5; 7 nucleotides line up with TRBD1. CDR3 length equals 13 residues. Germline CDR1 LNHDA, CDR2 SQIVND (reference sequence). Trimming cost V 5 bases and J 7 bases; bases outside gene matches: 5. This CDR3 is CASSPQGEQPQHF. Written as DNA, the CDR3 is TGTGCCAGTAGTCCTCAGGGGGAGCAGCCCCAGCATTTT.

This chain connects TRBV6-6 to TRBJ1-5; 8 bases are a match to TRBD1. V trimming: 4 bases; J trimming: 2 bases; junction bases outside the gene matches: 7. Germline values: CDR1 MNHNY, CDR2 SVGAGI (reference sequence). The CDR3 length is 16 residues. The CDR3 loop reads CASSFGQGGGNQPQHF. Here the CDR3 DNA reads TGTGCCAGCAGTTTCGGACAGGGAGGTGGCAATCAGCCCCAGCATTTT.

This chain connects TRBV28 to TRBJ2-7; 10 nucleotides match TRBD2. The CDR3 sequence is 19 residues long. Germline lookup yields CDR1 MDHEN and CDR2 SYDVKM. V was pared by 4 bases and J by 3 bases, with 18 bases of the junction left unmatched. The CDR3 region has the DNA TGTGCCAGCAGTTCAGCCTACCGCATAGCGGGAGGAGACTACTACGAGCAGTACTTC. Amino acid sequence: CASSSAYRIAGGDYYEQYF.

The CDR3 loop is CASSPRDREETQYF. CDR3 in DNA: TGTGCCAGCAGCCCTCGGGACAGGGAAGAGACCCAGTACTTC. The rearrangement links TRBV3-1 (or the pseudogene TRBV3-2) to TRBJ2-5; 9 bases match TRBD1. Germline CDR1 and CDR2: LGHDT and YNNKEL (reference sequence). V lost 4 bases, J lost 3 bases, and 3 bases stayed unmatched. This CDR3 has 14 amino acids.

V and J are TRBV10-3 and TRBJ1-4; D not certain. The CDR3 is made up of 13 amino acids. In germline, CDR1 is ENHRY, CDR2 SYGVKD. V was shortened by 0 bases and J by 1 base, with 0 bases between the two germline ends. The CDR3 DNA reads TGTGCCATCAGTGAGTCAACTAATGAAAAACTGTTTTTT. Translating gives CAISESTNEKLFF.

The chain uses TRBV24-1 and TRBJ1-1, with TRBD1 matching over 7 bases. V was pared by 1 base and J by 5 bases, with 3 bases of the junction left unmatched. The CDR3 contains 14 residues. Germline V CDR1 and CDR2: KGHDR, SFDVKD. CDR3 DNA sequence: TGTGCCACCAGTGATTTCTCAGGGGGGACTGAAGCTTTCTTT. Translation: CATSDFSGGTEAFF.